The rows below give T cell receptor beta chains drawn from one sample of a study of blood T cell repertoires in COVID-19. Clones were sequenced by immunoSEQ multiplex PCR, and TCRdb holds only the in-frame ones, with some missing. The table shows roughly 100,000 clones, with roughly three quarters occurring only once. Sequenced: peripheral blood. The receptors were sampled from a woman of 80 years or more with acute or convalescent COVID-19. The CDR3 runs from the conserved cysteine through the conserved F or W. The D gene is left open where the match is weak. Only part of the rows carry a size: once, few, many, or a class if the clone is expanded.

TRBV15	few	TRBJ2-2	TRBD2	CATSRDRLAELNTGELFF	TGTGCCACCAGCAGAGATCGGCTAGCGGAGTTAAACACCGGGGAGCTGTTTTTT
TRBV5-5	NA	TRBJ2-4	NA	CASSWTRLAKNIQYF	TGTGCCAGCAGCTGGACAAGGCTAGCCAAAAACATTCAGTACTTC
TRBV18	NA	TRBJ2-7	TRBD1	CASSPGQQSYEQYF	TGTGCCAGCTCACCGGGACAGCAATCCTACGAGCAGTACTTC
TRBV5-4	NA	TRBJ2-1	TRBD2	CASSSTSGGNNEQFF	TGTGCCAGCAGCTCGACTAGCGGGGGGAACAATGAGCAGTTCTTC
TRBV5-1	few	TRBJ2-5	NA	CASSFGGGYQETQYF	TGCGCCAGCAGCTTCGGAGGAGGGTACCAAGAGACCCAGTACTTC
TRBV2	NA	TRBJ2-1	NA	CAAKRGNEQFF	TGTGCCGCAAAGAGAGGGAATGAGCAGTTCTTC
TRBV6-1	NA	TRBJ1-1	NA	CASSEGGGGYEAFF	TGTGCCAGCAGTGAAGGGGGTGGCGGGTATGAAGCTTTCTTT
TRBV2	many	TRBJ1-1	TRBD1	CASSDGTGLWAFF	TGTGCCAGCAGTGACGGGACAGGGTTATGGGCTTTCTTT
TRBV6-2/TRBV6-3	NA	TRBJ2-7	NA	CASSPRRYEQYF	TGTGCCAGCAGCCCGCGCCGCTACGAGCAGTACTTC
TRBV7-3	NA	TRBJ1-1	NA	CASSQGRDTEAFF	TGTGCCAGCAGCCAGGGAAGGGACACTGAAGCTTTCTTT
TRBV5-1	few	TRBJ2-1	NA	CASSLDDSTDEQFF	TGCGCCAGCAGCCTGGATGACTCTACCGATGAGCAGTTCTTC
TRBV28	NA	TRBJ1-3	NA	CASSRRDLGNTIYF	TGTGCCAGCAGTCGCCGGGATCTTGGAAACACCATATATTTT
TRBV30	few	TRBJ1-4	NA	CAWTYGGDEKLFF	TGTGCCTGGACCTATGGAGGAGATGAAAAACTGTTTTTT
TRBV6-5	NA	TRBJ2-3	TRBD2	CASSPGLAWTDTQYF	TGTGCCAGCAGTCCCGGACTAGCGTGGACAGATACGCAGTATTTT
TRBV9	NA	TRBJ1-5	NA	CASSVDINQPQHF	TGTGCCAGCAGCGTTGACATTAATCAGCCCCAGCATTTT
TRBV6-5	NA	TRBJ2-3	TRBD2	CASSYSGLADTDTQYF	TGTGCCAGCAGTTACTCGGGCCTAGCGGACACAGATACGCAGTATTTT
TRBV7-9	many	TRBJ2-7	TRBD1	CASSSTGMSSYEQYF	TGTGCCAGCAGCTCGACAGGGATGAGCTCCTACGAGCAGTACTTC
TRBV5-1	NA	TRBJ2-7	NA	CASSLLGDSYEQYF	TGCGCCAGCAGCTTGTTAGGGGACTCCTACGAGCAGTACTTC
TRBV27	once	TRBJ2-3	TRBD2	CASSSSGAVDTQYF	TGTGCCAGCAGTTCAAGCGGGGCCGTAGATACGCAGTATTTT
TRBV28	NA	TRBJ2-1	TRBD1	CASSTTGTGLNNEQFF	TGTGCCAGCAGTACTACCGGGACAGGGCTTAACAATGAGCAGTTCTTC
TRBV6-2/TRBV6-3	NA	TRBJ1-2	NA	CASSHGYGYTF	TGTGCCAGCAGTCACGGGTATGGCTACACCTTC
TRBV28	NA	TRBJ1-2	NA	CASSPGLNYGYTF	TGTGCCAGCAGCCCTGGACTGAACTATGGCTACACCTTC
TRBV5-1	NA	TRBJ1-4	NA	CASSLGTGIGGNEKLFF	TGCGCCAGCAGCTTGGGCACAGGGATCGGTGGTAATGAAAAACTGTTTTTT
TRBV19	NA	TRBJ1-2	NA	CASSPGRTVDGYTF	TGTGCCAGTAGCCCTGGTCGGACAGTTGATGGCTACACCTTC
TRBV6-5	NA	TRBJ1-1	TRBD1	CASSYGQVTEAFF	TGTGCCAGCAGTTACGGACAGGTCACTGAAGCTTTCTTT
TRBV4-1	NA	TRBJ2-2	TRBD1	CASSQGQGDTGELFF	TGCGCCAGCAGCCAAGGACAGGGCGACACCGGGGAGCTGTTTTTT
TRBV5-4	NA	TRBJ1-2	TRBD1	CASSYGQGTQTNYGYTF	TGTGCCAGCAGCTATGGACAGGGGACTCAAACTAACTATGGCTACACCTTC
TRBV3-1/TRBV3-2	few	TRBJ2-5	TRBD1	CASSSRTGVGETQYF	TGTGCCAGCAGTTCGCGGACAGGGGTTGGCGAGACCCAGTACTTC
TRBV19	NA	TRBJ1-1	NA	CASSPLAGVNTEAFF	TGTGCCAGTAGTCCCCTGGCAGGGGTGAACACTGAAGCTTTCTTT